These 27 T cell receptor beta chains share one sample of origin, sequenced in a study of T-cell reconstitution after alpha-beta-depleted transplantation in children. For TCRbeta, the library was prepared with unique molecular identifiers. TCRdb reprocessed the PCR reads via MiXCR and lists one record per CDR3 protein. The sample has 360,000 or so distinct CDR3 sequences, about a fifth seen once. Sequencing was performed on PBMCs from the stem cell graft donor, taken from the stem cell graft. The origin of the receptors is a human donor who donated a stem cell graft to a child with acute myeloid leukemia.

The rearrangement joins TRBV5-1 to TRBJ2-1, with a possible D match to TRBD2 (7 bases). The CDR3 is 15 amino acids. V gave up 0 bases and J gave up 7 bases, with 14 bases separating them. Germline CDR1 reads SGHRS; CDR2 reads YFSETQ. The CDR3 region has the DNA TGCGCCAGCAGCTTGGGGCCTAGCGGACAGAATGAGCAGTTCTTC. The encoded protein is CASSLGPSGQNEQFF.

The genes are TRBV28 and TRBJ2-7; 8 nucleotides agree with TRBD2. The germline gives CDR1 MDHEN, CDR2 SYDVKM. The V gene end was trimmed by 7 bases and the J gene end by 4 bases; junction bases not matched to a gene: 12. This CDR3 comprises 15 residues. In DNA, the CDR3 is TGTGCCAGCATTCCCGGGGGGGCCTCCTCTTACGAGCAGTACTTC. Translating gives CASIPGGASSYEQYF. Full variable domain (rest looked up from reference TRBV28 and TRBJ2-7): DVKVTQSSRYLVKRTGEKVFLECVQDMDHENMFWYRQDPGLGLRLIYFSYDVKMKEKGDIPEGYSVSREKKERFSLILESASTNQTSMYLCASIPGGASSYEQYFGPGTRLTVT.

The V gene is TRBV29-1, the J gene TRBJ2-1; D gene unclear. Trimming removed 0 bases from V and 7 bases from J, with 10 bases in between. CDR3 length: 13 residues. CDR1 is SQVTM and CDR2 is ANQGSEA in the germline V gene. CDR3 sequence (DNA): TGCAGCGTTGAAGATATTCGAGAGAATGAGCAGTTCTTC. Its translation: CSVEDIRENEQFF.

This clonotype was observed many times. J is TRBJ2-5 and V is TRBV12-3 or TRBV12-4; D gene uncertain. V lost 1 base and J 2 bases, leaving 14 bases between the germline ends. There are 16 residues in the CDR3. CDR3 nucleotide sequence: TGTGCCAGCAGTTTAGGTATCAGGAACTCACAAGAGACCCAGTACTTC. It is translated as CASSLGIRNSQETQYF.

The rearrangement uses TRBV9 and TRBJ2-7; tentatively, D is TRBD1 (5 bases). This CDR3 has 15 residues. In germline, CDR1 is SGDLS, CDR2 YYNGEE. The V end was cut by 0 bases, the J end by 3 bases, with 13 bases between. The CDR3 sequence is CASSVGPAGIYEQYF. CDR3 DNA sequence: TGTGCCAGCAGCGTAGGCCCCGCAGGGATCTACGAGCAGTACTTC.

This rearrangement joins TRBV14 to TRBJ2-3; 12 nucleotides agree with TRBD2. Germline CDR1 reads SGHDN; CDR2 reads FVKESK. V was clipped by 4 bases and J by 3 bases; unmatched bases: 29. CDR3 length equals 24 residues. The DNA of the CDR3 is TGTGCCAGCAGCCCCGGGGCGAGTCCCCGGACTAGCGGGATCCTAAAGATGGGGACAGATACGCAGTATTTT. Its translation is CASSPGASPRTSGILKMGTDTQYF.

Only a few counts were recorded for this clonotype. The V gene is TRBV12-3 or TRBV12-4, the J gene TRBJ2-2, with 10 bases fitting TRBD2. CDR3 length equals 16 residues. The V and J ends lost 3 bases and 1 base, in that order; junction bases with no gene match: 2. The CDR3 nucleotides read TGTGCCAGCAGTTTGGGACTAGCGCGGAACACCGGGGAGCTGTTTTTT. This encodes CASSLGLARNTGELFF.

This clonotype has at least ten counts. The CDR3, as DNA: TGCAGCGTCAGACTAGAAGGAGATACGCAGTATTTT. Its protein is CSVRLEGDTQYF. The V and J genes are TRBV29-1 and TRBJ2-3; D possibly corresponds to TRBD2 (6 bases). The CDR3 runs 12 residues. In germline, CDR1 is SQVTM, CDR2 ANQGSEA. V lost 6 bases and J lost 5, with 12 bases in between.

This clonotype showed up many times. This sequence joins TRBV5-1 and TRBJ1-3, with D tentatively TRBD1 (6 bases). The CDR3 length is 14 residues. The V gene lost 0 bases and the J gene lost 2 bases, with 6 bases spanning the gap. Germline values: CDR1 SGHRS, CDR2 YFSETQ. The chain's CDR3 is CASSLAGAGNTIYF. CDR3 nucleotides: TGCGCCAGCAGCTTGGCAGGGGCTGGAAACACCATATATTTT.

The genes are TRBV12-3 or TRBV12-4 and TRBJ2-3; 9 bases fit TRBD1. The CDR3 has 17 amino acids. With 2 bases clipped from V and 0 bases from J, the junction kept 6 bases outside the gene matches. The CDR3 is CASSLRTGDLSTDTQYF. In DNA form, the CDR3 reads TGTGCCAGCAGTTTAAGGACAGGGGACCTAAGCACAGATACGCAGTATTTT.

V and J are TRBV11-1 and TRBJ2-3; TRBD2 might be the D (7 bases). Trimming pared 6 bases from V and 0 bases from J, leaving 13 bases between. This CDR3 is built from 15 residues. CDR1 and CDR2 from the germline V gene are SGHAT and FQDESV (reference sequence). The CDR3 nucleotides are TGTGCCAGCAGGGAGCGGGACAAAAGCACAGATACGCAGTATTTT. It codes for CASRERDKSTDTQYF. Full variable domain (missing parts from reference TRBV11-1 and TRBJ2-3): EAEVAQSPRYKITEKSQAVAFWCDPISGHATLYWYRQILGQGPELLVQFQDESVVDDSQLPKDRFSAERLKGVDSTLKIQPAELGDSAMYLCASRERDKSTDTQYFGPGTRLTVL.

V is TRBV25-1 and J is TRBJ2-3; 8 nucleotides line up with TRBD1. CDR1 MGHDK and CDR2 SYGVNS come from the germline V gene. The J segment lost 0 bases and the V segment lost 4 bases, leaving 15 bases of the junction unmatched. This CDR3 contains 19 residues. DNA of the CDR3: TGTGCCAGCAGTGGCTCCCGGGACAGGTTCGCGCGGAGCACAGATACGCAGTATTTT. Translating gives CASSGSRDRFARSTDTQYF.

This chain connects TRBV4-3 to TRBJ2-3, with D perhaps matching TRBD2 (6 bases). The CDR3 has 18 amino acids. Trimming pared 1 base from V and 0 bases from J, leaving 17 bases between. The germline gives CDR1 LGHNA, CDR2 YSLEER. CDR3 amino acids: CASSQGAPLAGSTDTQYF. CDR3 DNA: TGCGCCAGCAGCCAAGGGGCCCCCCTGGCGGGAAGCACAGATACGCAGTATTTT.

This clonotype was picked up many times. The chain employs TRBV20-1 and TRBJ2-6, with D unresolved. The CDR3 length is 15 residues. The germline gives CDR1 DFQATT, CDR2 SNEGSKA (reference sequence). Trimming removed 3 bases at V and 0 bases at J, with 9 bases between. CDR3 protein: CSAREGSSGANVLTF. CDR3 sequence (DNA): TGCAGTGCTAGGGAAGGAAGCTCTGGGGCCAACGTCCTGACTTTC.

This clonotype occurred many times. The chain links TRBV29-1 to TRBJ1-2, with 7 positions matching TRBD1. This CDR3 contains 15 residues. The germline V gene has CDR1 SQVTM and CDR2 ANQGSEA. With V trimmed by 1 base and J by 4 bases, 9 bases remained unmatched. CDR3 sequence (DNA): TGCAGCGTTGAAGCTCCTCAACAGGGGCCCTATGGCTACACCTTC. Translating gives CSVEAPQQGPYGYTF.

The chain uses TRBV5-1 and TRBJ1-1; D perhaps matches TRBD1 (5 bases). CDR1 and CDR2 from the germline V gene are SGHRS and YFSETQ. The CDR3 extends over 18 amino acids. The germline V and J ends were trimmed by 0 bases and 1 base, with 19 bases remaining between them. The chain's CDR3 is CASSLEGTQRARNTEAFF. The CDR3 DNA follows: TGCGCCAGCAGCTTGGAGGGGACCCAAAGGGCGAGGAACACTGAAGCTTTCTTT.

CDR3 nucleotides: TGCGCCAGCAGCCAAATACAGGGGAACACTGAAGCTTTCTTT. Residues: CASSQIQGNTEAFF. V is TRBV4-1 and J is TRBJ1-1; the D gene is possibly TRBD1 (6 bases). V lost 2 bases and J 1 base, leaving 8 bases between the germline ends. The CDR3 extends over 14 amino acids. Germline V gene data show CDR1 as MGHRA and CDR2 as YSYEKL.

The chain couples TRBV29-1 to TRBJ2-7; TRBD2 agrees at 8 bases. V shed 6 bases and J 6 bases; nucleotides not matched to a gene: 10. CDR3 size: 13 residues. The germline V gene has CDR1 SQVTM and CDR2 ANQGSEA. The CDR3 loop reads CSVERRGGGEQYF. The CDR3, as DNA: TGCAGCGTCGAAAGACGGGGGGGAGGCGAGCAGTACTTC.

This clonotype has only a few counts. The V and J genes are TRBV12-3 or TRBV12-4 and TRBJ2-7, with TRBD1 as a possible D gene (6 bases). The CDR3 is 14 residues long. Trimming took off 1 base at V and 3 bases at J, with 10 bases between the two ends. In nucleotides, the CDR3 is TGTGCCAGCAGTTTAGAGGGACACGTCTACGAGCAGTACTTC. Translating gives CASSLEGHVYEQYF.

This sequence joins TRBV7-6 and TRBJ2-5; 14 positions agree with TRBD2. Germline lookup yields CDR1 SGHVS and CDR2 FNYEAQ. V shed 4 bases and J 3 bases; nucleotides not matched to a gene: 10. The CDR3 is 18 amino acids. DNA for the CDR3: TGTGCCAGCAGCTCATTCGGGACTAGCGGGAGCGGGAAAGAGACCCAGTACTTC. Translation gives CASSSFGTSGSGKETQYF.

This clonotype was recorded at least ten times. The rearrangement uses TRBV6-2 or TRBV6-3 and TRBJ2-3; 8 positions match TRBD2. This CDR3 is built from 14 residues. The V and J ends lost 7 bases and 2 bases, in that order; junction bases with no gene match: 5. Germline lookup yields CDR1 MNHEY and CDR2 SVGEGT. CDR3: CASNEREITDTQYF. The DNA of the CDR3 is TGTGCCAGCAACGAGCGGGAGATCACAGATACGCAGTATTTT.

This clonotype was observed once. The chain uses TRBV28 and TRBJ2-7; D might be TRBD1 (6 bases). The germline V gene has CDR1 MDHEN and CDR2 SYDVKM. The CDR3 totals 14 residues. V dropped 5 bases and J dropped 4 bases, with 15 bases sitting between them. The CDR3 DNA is TGTGCCAGCAGTCCTACGGACAGTGATTACGAGCAGTACTTC. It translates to CASSPTDSDYEQYF.

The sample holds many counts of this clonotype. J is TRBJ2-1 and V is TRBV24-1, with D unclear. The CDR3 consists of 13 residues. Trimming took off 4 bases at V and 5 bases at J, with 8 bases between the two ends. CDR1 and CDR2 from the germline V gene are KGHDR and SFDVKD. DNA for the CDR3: TGTGCCACCAGTGAACCCCTGAACAATGAGCAGTTCTTC. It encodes CATSEPLNNEQFF.

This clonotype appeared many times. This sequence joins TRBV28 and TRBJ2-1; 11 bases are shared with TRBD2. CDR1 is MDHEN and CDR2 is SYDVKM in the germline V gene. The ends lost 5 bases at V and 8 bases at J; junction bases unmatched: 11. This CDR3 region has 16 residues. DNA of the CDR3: TGTGCCAGCAGTCCCCAGACTAGCGGGGTGGGTGATGAGCAGTTCTTC. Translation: CASSPQTSGVGDEQFF.

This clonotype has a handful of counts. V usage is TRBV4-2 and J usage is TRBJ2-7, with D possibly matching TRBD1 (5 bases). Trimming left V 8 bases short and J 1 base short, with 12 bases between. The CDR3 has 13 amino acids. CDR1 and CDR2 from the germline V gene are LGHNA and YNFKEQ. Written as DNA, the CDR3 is TGTGCCAGCTCCCAGGGTAAATCCTACGAGCAGTACTTC. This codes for CASSQGKSYEQYF.

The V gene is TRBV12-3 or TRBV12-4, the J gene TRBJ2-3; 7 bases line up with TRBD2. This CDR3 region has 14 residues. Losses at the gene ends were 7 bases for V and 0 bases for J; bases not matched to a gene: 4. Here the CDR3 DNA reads TGTGCCAGCACCCCACTAGCGAGCACAGATACGCAGTATTTT. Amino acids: CASTPLASTDTQYF.

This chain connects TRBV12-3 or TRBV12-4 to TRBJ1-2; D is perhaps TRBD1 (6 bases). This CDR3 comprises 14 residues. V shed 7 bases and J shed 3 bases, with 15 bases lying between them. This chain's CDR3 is CASKPGHSYYGYTF. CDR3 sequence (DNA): TGTGCCAGCAAACCGGGACACAGTTACTATGGCTACACCTTC.